The clone carrying this TCR beta chain was recorded once. Germline values: CDR1 SGHTA, CDR2 FQGTGA. CDR3 length: 16 residues. Trimming took 0 bases from V and 1 from J; bases not matched to a gene: 5. Authors' data handling: Estimation of nucleated cell counts was performed using reference gene primer amplification. The table came from immunoSEQ multiplex PCR; TCRdb's copy has only in-frame clones and leaves some out. From that table come the V and J calls and clone size; the DNA was used to work out D and trimming. The table shows about 160,000 clones, with over 70% occurring only once. The data originate from a study of blood T cell repertoires in COVID-19. Looking at the study overall: The samples span acute and convalescent COVID-19 from the United States, Italy and Spain. PBMCs, B-cell-depleted T cells, or T cells provided the cDNA or gDNA that made up the material.

The sequence came from a woman older than 75 with active or convalescent COVID-19. The V and J genes are TRBV7-3 and TRBJ2-7, with 8 bases lining up with TRBD1. The specimen sequenced was peripheral blood. The CDR3 sequence: CASSLTPGGRSYEQYF. The CDR3 bases are TGTGCCAGCAGCTTAACACCAGGGGGCAGGTCCTACGAGCAGTACTTC.